These 29 T cell receptor beta chains came from one sample sequenced in a study of CD8 T cells in Susac syndrome. cDNA came from 0.5 to 1 ug RNA primed by random hexamers. TCRdb itself ran the immunoSEQ multiplex PCR reads through MiXCR, one entry per CDR3 protein. Of around 150,000 distinct CDR3 sequences in the sample, 95% were seen once. Specimen: CD4+ T cells from PBMCs. The origin of the receptors is a human donor with Susac syndrome.

The rearrangement uses TRBV7-9 and TRBJ1-1; D gene ambiguous. The germline V gene encodes CDR1 SEHNR and CDR2 FQNEAQ (reference sequence). This CDR3 region has 12 residues. Between the trimmed V and J ends, which lost 3 bases and 2 bases, there was a span of 4 bases. CDR3 sequence: CASSFLNTEAFF. CDR3 bases: TGTGCCAGCAGCTTTTTAAACACTGAAGCTTTCTTT.

The chain has TRBV2 and TRBJ1-2; the D is unclear. The germline V gene encodes CDR1 SNHLY and CDR2 FYNNEI. Trimming removed 7 bases from V and 3 bases from J, with 12 bases in between. The CDR3 is 13 amino acids. The CDR3 sequence: CASIPSAYYGYTF. The CDR3 bases are TGTGCCAGCATCCCGTCGGCGTACTATGGCTACACCTTC.

This clonotype has a single count. This chain joins TRBV20-1 and TRBJ2-5; D gene unclear. Germline CDR1 reads DFQATT; CDR2 reads SNEGSKA (reference sequence). Trimming took 7 bases from V and 4 from J, leaving 16 bases between them. This CDR3 spans 13 amino acids. The CDR3 is CSVTAQSGETQYF. As DNA, the CDR3 is TGCAGTGTTACGGCCCAGTCGGGAGAGACCCAGTACTTC.

The chain has TRBV20-1 and TRBJ2-1; 14 bases are a match to TRBD2. From germline, CDR1 is DFQATT and CDR2 SNEGSKA (reference sequence). The ends lost 2 bases at V and 8 bases at J; junction bases unmatched: 5. CDR3 length equals 15 residues. The CDR3: CSARRGLAGVDEQFF. The CDR3 DNA reads as TGCAGTGCTAGACGGGGACTAGCGGGAGTGGATGAGCAGTTCTTC.

This clonotype was recorded once. The chain carries TRBV28 and TRBJ2-6, with unresolved D. CDR1 is MDHEN and CDR2 is SYDVKM in the germline V gene. CDR3 length: 13 amino acids. The ends were cut back, 6 bases at V and 4 bases at J, with 7 bases in the middle. The CDR3 DNA is TGTGCCAGCAGGGCTTTCGGGGCCAACGTCCTGACTTTC. Its translation is CASRAFGANVLTF.

The J gene is TRBJ1-1, the V gene TRBV7-9; D is possibly TRBD1 (6 bases). Trimming took off 5 bases at V and 5 bases at J, with 18 bases between the two ends. Germline values: CDR1 SEHNR, CDR2 FQNEAQ (reference sequence). The CDR3 extends over 15 amino acids. CDR3 sequence: CASSPRTGWVTEAFF. CDR3 sequence (DNA): TGTGCCAGCAGCCCCAGAACAGGGTGGGTGACTGAAGCTTTCTTT. Supplemented by reference TRBV7-9 and TRBJ1-1, the full variable domain reads DTGVSQNPRHKITKRGQNVTFRCDPISEHNRLYWYRQTLGQGPEFLTYFQNEAQLEKSRLLSDRFSAERPKGSFSTLEIQRTEQGDSAMYLCASSPRTGWVTEAFFGQGTRLTVV.

The V call is TRBV5-1, the J call TRBJ2-3; TRBD1 agrees at 10 bases. The CDR3 spans 18 residues. Trimming cost V 1 base and J 5 bases; bases outside gene matches: 13. The germline CDR1 and CDR2 sequences are SGHRS and YFSETQ. As DNA, the CDR3 is TGCGCCAGCAGCTTGTTCGGGGACAGGGGCCCACTAGGAGATACGCAGTATTTT. As protein: CASSLFGDRGPLGDTQYF.

The CDR3 is CASSRRVNEKLFF. DNA of the CDR3: TGTGCCAGCAGCCGCCGGGTTAATGAAAAACTGTTTTTT. This rearrangement joins TRBV6-5 to TRBJ1-4; D gene uncertain. This CDR3 has 13 residues. The V end was cut by 6 bases, the J end by 4 bases, with 9 bases between. From germline, CDR1 is MNHEY and CDR2 SVGAGI.

The chain has TRBV2 and TRBJ2-2; 8 nucleotides line up with TRBD1. This CDR3 has 15 amino acids. With 6 bases clipped from V and 4 bases from J, the junction kept 7 bases outside the gene matches. Germline V gives CDR1 SNHLY, CDR2 FYNNEI. The CDR3 DNA follows: TGTGCCAGCAGAGCCACCGACAGGGGCACCGGGGAGCTGTTTTTT. Its translation: CASRATDRGTGELFF.

J is TRBJ2-7 and V is TRBV4-3; no clear D. The CDR3 runs 14 residues. Trimming shortened V by 0 bases and J by 4 bases, and 10 bases separated the two germline ends. Germline values: CDR1 LGHNA, CDR2 YSLEER. The CDR3 spells CASSQELAWYEQYF. Written as DNA, the CDR3 is TGCGCCAGCAGCCAAGAGTTAGCTTGGTACGAGCAGTACTTC.

V and J are TRBV4-2 and TRBJ2-3; D is perhaps TRBD2 (5 bases). Germline V gives CDR1 LGHNA, CDR2 YNFKEQ. Trimming took 1 base from V and 5 from J, leaving 16 bases between them. CDR3 length equals 16 residues. The CDR3 sequence: CASSQAGKGLGDTQYF. The CDR3 DNA reads as TGTGCCAGCAGCCAAGCGGGGAAGGGATTGGGAGATACGCAGTATTTT.

The chain is built from TRBV2 and TRBJ2-7, with no clear D. This CDR3 has 14 amino acids. The germline V gene encodes CDR1 SNHLY and CDR2 FYNNEI. V shed 8 bases and J shed 1 base, with 15 bases lying between them. CDR3 sequence (DNA): TGTGCCAGCCGTAAATGGACGGAATCCTACGAGCAGTACTTC. Residues: CASRKWTESYEQYF.

This clonotype was recorded once. This chain connects TRBV5-6 to TRBJ2-3; D might be TRBD2 (5 bases). This CDR3 has 12 residues. Germline CDR1 SGHDT, CDR2 YYEEEE. With 5 bases removed from V and 2 bases from J, the gap between germline ends came to 6 bases. The CDR3 here is CASRRDTDTQYF. DNA for the CDR3: TGTGCCAGCAGGAGGGACACAGATACGCAGTATTTT.

The chain employs TRBV30 and TRBJ2-7, with 8 bases lining up with TRBD2. This CDR3 is 16 amino acids long. Germline trimming cut 0 bases from V and 5 bases from J; bases unmatched to any gene: 12. Looked up from germline, CDR1 is GTSNPN and CDR2 is SVGIG (reference sequence). The CDR3 reads CAWSVLVGLARDEQYF. As DNA, the CDR3 is TGTGCCTGGAGTGTACTTGTCGGACTAGCAAGGGACGAGCAGTACTTC.

This rearrangement joins TRBV25-1 to TRBJ1-1; 7 bases fit TRBD1. The length of the CDR3 is 18 residues. Germline CDR1 MGHDK, CDR2 SYGVNS. The ends lost 6 bases at V and 1 base at J; junction bases unmatched: 17. CDR3 DNA: TGTGCCAGCAGCGGTCCCTTGGGGCTGGGACAGAGGAACACTGAAGCTTTCTTT. Protein product: CASSGPLGLGQRNTEAFF.

This chain connects TRBV20-1 to TRBJ1-2; D is uncertain. This CDR3 has 14 amino acids. V was pared by 5 bases and J by 2 bases, with 15 bases between. CDR1 is DFQATT, CDR2 SNEGSKA, per germline (reference sequence). CDR3 protein: CSADLGIGNYGYTF. In nucleotides, the CDR3 is TGCAGTGCTGACCTGGGCATCGGGAACTATGGCTACACCTTC.

This sequence joins TRBV4-2 and TRBJ2-5; 12 bases fit TRBD2. The germline V gene encodes CDR1 LGHNA and CDR2 YNFKEQ. The CDR3 runs 17 residues. V was pared by 4 bases and J by 5 bases, with 11 bases of the junction left unmatched. The CDR3 DNA reads as TGTGCCAGCAGCCTTTGGGCTAGCGGGAGGGCGGGGGAGACCCAGTACTTC. Its protein product is CASSLWASGRAGETQYF.

A note on this clonotype: At one boundary the junction diverges from the germline segment, which might be a read error. This sequence joins TRBV5-1 and TRBJ1-5; TRBD1 matches 11 bases. The CDR3 spans 15 residues. CDR1 SGHRS and CDR2 YFSETQ come from the germline V gene. The CDR3 reads CASSPGTGGNQPQHF. The CDR3 DNA follows: TGTGCCAGCAGCCCCGGGACAGGGGGGAATCAGCCCCAGCATTTT.

This clonotype was observed a single time. This chain links TRBV12-3 or TRBV12-4 with TRBJ2-1; D uncertain. Trimming took 4 bases from V and 3 from J, leaving 7 bases between them. The CDR3 loop spans 13 amino acids. The CDR3 reads CASSSSSYNEQFF. The CDR3 DNA reads TGTGCCAGCAGTTCCTCTAGCTACAATGAGCAGTTCTTC.

The rearrangement uses TRBV6-1 and TRBJ1-2; 8 nucleotides agree with TRBD1. The CDR3 consists of 16 residues. J lost 5 bases, V lost 2 bases, and 10 bases had no gene match. Germline V gives CDR1 MNHNS, CDR2 SASEGT. CDR3 in amino acids: CASSETPGGYAYGYTF. Written as DNA, the CDR3 is TGTGCCAGCAGTGAAACCCCAGGGGGCTATGCGTATGGCTACACCTTC.

This clonotype was detected once. One end of the junction is discordant with germline, which a read error may explain. This sequence joins TRBV29-1 and TRBJ2-7; 7 bases are a match to TRBD2. The germline gives CDR1 SQVTM, CDR2 ANQGSEA. The CDR3 runs 13 residues. The CDR3 loop is CSVEGSSGYEQHF. The CDR3 bases are TGCAGCGTTGAAGGTTCTAGCGGCTACGAGCAGCACTTC.

The CDR3 nucleotides read TGTGCCAGCAGCGTAACGGGACAAACCTCTGGAAACACCATATATTTT. Translating gives CASSVTGQTSGNTIYF. The V call is TRBV9, the J call TRBJ1-3, with D maybe TRBD1 (6 bases). This CDR3 has 16 amino acids. CDR1 is SGDLS and CDR2 is YYNGEE in the germline V gene. The germline V and J ends were trimmed by 1 base and 0 bases, with 11 bases remaining between them.

The rearrangement links TRBV25-1 to TRBJ2-2; unclear D gene. Trimming took 4 bases from V and 6 from J, leaving 3 bases between them. The length of the CDR3 is 11 residues. Germline CDR1 reads MGHDK; CDR2 reads SYGVNS. In DNA, the CDR3 is TGTGCCAGCAGTGTCCCCGGGGAGCTGTTTTTT. This gives the protein CASSVPGELFF.

The chain has TRBV2 and TRBJ2-5; D is undetermined. The germline V gene encodes CDR1 SNHLY and CDR2 FYNNEI. This CDR3 region has 13 residues. V lost 3 bases and J 4 bases, leaving 9 bases between the germline ends. The CDR3 here is CASSEVAGETQYF. CDR3 in DNA: TGTGCCAGCAGTGAGGTGGCCGGAGAGACCCAGTACTTC.

The chain combines TRBV10-3 with TRBJ1-4; D is unresolved. The V gene's germline CDR1 is ENHRY and CDR2 SYGVKD. V gave up 4 bases and J gave up 6 bases, with 12 bases separating them. This CDR3 contains 14 residues. The DNA of the CDR3 is TGTGCCATCAGTGGTGGACGCGGGGATGAAAAACTGTTTTTT. It encodes CAISGGRGDEKLFF.

This chain connects TRBV5-1 to TRBJ1-6; 10 bases line up with TRBD1. From germline, CDR1 is SGHRS and CDR2 YFSETQ. Unmatched junction bases numbered 4, after V lost 1 base and J lost 9 bases. This CDR3 contains 15 residues. In nucleotides, the CDR3 is TGCGCCAGCAGCTTGTTGGGACAGGGGTCTTCACCCCTCCACTTT. Protein sequence: CASSLLGQGSSPLHF.

The sample holds one count of this clonotype. The genes are TRBV6-5 and TRBJ1-1; D may be TRBD1 (5 bases). Per germline, CDR1 MNHEY and CDR2 SVGAGI. V lost 0 bases and J lost 7, with 12 bases in between. The CDR3 sequence is 14 residues long. The DNA for the CDR3 is TGTGCCAGCAGTTACTCGAGAGGGGACGGTGAAGCTTTCTTT. Its translation: CASSYSRGDGEAFF.

A single count supports this clonotype. The chain couples TRBV12-3 or TRBV12-4 to TRBJ2-7; the D is unclear. V shed 6 bases and J shed 2 bases, with 17 bases lying between them. The CDR3 totals 15 residues. The CDR3 spells CASSDHPRFAYEQYF. For the CDR3, the DNA is TGTGCCAGCAGCGATCACCCACGATTCGCCTACGAGCAGTACTTC.

The V gene is TRBV3-1, the J gene TRBJ1-2; D ambiguous. The ends were cut back, 4 bases at V and 2 bases at J, with 14 bases in the middle. The germline gives CDR1 LGHDT, CDR2 YNNKEL (reference sequence). The CDR3 is made up of 15 amino acids. The CDR3 nucleotides read TGTGCCAGCAGCCTCTTAGGTGGAGGGAACTATGGCTACACCTTC. It encodes CASSLLGGGNYGYTF.